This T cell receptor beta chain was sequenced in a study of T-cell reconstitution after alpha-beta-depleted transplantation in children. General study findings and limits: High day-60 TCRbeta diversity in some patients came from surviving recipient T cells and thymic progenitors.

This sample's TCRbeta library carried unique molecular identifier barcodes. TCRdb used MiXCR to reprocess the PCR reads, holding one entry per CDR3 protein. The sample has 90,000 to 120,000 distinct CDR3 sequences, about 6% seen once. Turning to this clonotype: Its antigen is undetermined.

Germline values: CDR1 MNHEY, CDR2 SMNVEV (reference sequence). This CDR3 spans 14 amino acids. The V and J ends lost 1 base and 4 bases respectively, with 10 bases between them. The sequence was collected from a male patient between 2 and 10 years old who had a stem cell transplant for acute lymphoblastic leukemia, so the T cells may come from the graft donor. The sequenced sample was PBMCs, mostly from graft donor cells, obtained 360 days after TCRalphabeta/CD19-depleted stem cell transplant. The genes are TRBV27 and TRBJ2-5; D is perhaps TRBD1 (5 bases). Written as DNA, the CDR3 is TGTGCCAGCAGTTTATACTGGGGCGCAGAGACCCAGTACTTC. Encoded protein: CASSLYWGAETQYF.